Each of the 29 T cell receptor beta chains below was sequenced from the same sample in a study of cytomegalovirus exposure and HLA in healthy donors. Primers for the PCR totalled 60 Vbeta and 13 Jbeta. Profiled with immunoSEQ multiplex PCR; TCRdb holds only in-frame clones, not every one. Of more than 60,000 clones listed, approximately 80% are singletons. The sample was PBMCs. The source of these receptors is a man aged 18 to 29 in good health and CMV-seronegative.

The genes are TRBV12-5 and TRBJ2-2; the D is unclear. The CDR3 extends over 12 amino acids. The V gene lost 6 bases and the J gene lost 7 bases, with 9 bases spanning the gap. Germline loops: CDR1 LGHNT, CDR2 FRNRAP. The CDR3 coding sequence is TGTGCTAGTGGACAGAACCACGGGGAGCTGTTTTTT. Its protein is CASGQNHGELFF.

The V and J genes are TRBV5-4 and TRBJ2-4; 9 nucleotides line up with TRBD1. Unmatched junction bases numbered 5, after V lost 4 bases and J lost 0 bases. In germline, CDR1 is SGHNT, CDR2 YYREEE (reference sequence). The CDR3 extends over 16 amino acids. The chain's CDR3 is CASSDRGALAKNIQYF. The DNA for the CDR3 is TGTGCCAGCAGCGACAGGGGGGCCCTAGCCAAAAACATTCAGTACTTC.

The chain links TRBV9 to TRBJ1-1; TRBD1 might be the D (5 bases). V was shortened by 6 bases and J by 1 base, with 10 bases between the two germline ends. The CDR3 loop spans 13 amino acids. Germline V lookup: CDR1 SGDLS, CDR2 YYNGEE. CDR3 residues: CASNRQGNTEAFF. In DNA, the CDR3 is TGTGCCAGCAACCGTCAGGGGAACACTGAAGCTTTCTTT.

V gene TRBV7-2 combines with J gene TRBJ1-3; a possible D gene is TRBD1 (5 bases). The germline V gene has CDR1 SGHTA and CDR2 FQGNSA. The CDR3 covers 16 residues. Trimming took off 5 bases at V and 4 bases at J, with 18 bases between the two ends. The CDR3 spells CASSPRGGTGGNTIYF. The CDR3 nucleotides are TGTGCCAGCAGCCCCCGCGGGGGAACAGGCGGAAACACCATATATTTT. Filled out from reference TRBV7-2 and TRBJ1-3, the complete variable domain reads GAGVSQSPSNKVTEKGKDVELRCDPISGHTALYWYRQSLGQGLEFLIYFQGNSAPDKSGLPSDRFSAERTGGSVSTLTIQRTQQEDSAVYLCASSPRGGTGGNTIYFGEGSWLTVV.

The chain is built from TRBV28 and TRBJ1-2; D remains ambiguous. The length of the CDR3 is 16 residues. Germline loops: CDR1 MDHEN, CDR2 SYDVKM. Deletions cut 6 bases from V and 0 bases from J, with 17 bases between. In nucleotides, the CDR3 is TGTGCCAGCAGCTCCCCAGATGAACAAGCTAACTATGGCTACACCTTC. Amino acid sequence: CASSSPDEQANYGYTF.

This clone has just a few counts. V is TRBV2 and J is TRBJ1-4, with 10 nucleotides matching TRBD1. Germline loops: CDR1 SNHLY, CDR2 FYNNEI. This CDR3 region has 16 residues. Trimming at V came to 6 bases and at J to 7 bases, leaving 11 bases not matched to a gene. CDR3 loop: CASSQFRDRGGEKLFF. The CDR3 coding sequence is TGTGCCAGCAGCCAATTCCGGGACAGGGGCGGTGAAAAACTGTTTTTT.

The CDR3 is CASQPRQLKNIQYF. The CDR3 DNA is TGTGCCAGCCAACCGAGACAGCTAAAAAACATTCAGTACTTC. The J gene is TRBJ2-4, the V gene TRBV28, with a tentative D call TRBD1 (5 bases). Trimming stripped 8 bases from V and 4 bases from J, with 15 bases between. CDR3 length: 14 residues. Germline-derived CDR1 and CDR2 are MDHEN and SYDVKM.

This chain uses TRBV6-1 with TRBJ2-1, with 8 bases aligning to TRBD2. The CDR3 loop spans 17 amino acids. Germline CDR1 MNHNS, CDR2 SASEGT. The junction had 11 bases not matched to a gene; V was cut back by 4 bases and J by 3 bases. The DNA for the CDR3 is TGTGCCAGCAGTGGGGGACTAGGCGGGGGGTTCTACAATGAGCAGTTCTTC. This translates into CASSGGLGGGFYNEQFF.

The rearrangement links TRBV6-5 to TRBJ2-5; 7 nucleotides agree with TRBD1. V shed 6 bases, J shed 4 bases, and the junction held 2 bases outside the gene matches. This CDR3 is 12 amino acids long. Germline V gene lookup returns CDR1 MNHEY and CDR2 SVGAGI. The chain's CDR3 is CASSSGGETQYF. Written as DNA, the CDR3 is TGTGCCAGCAGCTCAGGGGGAGAGACCCAGTACTTC.

This sequence joins TRBV7-2 and TRBJ2-1, with 9 nucleotides matching TRBD2. After removal of 1 base from V and 4 bases from J, the junction contained 5 bases not matched to a gene. The CDR3 loop spans 16 amino acids. Germline CDR1 is SGHTA and CDR2 is FQGNSA. The CDR3: CASSLVRLAVYNEQFF. The CDR3, as DNA: TGTGCCAGCAGCTTAGTGCGACTAGCGGTGTACAATGAGCAGTTCTTC.

The V and J genes are TRBV2 and TRBJ2-3, with 7 bases matching TRBD2. Looked up from germline, CDR1 is SNHLY and CDR2 is FYNNEI. J gave up 6 bases and V 4 bases, and 19 bases lay outside the gene matches. This CDR3 contains 18 residues. The CDR3 DNA follows: TGTGCCAGCAGTGTTTATCGGGTGGGGCTAGCGGCCCGGGATACGCAGTATTTT. Amino acids: CASSVYRVGLAARDTQYF. Filled out from reference TRBV2 and TRBJ2-3, the complete variable domain reads EPEVTQTPSHQVTQMGQEVILRCVPISNHLYFYWYRQILGQKVEFLVSFYNNEISEKSEIFDDQFSVERPDGSNFTLKIRSTKLEDSAMYFCASSVYRVGLAARDTQYFGPGTRLTVL.

The rearrangement joins TRBV6-1 to TRBJ1-2; D might be TRBD1 (6 bases). This CDR3 has 15 residues. Germline V lookup: CDR1 MNHNS, CDR2 SASEGT. The V end lost 8 bases, the J end lost 6 bases, and 22 bases lay between the germline ends. The CDR3 region has the DNA TGTGCCAGCCATGGACGATCATCAGGGGTGGATGGCTACACCTTC. Translated, it gives CASHGRSSGVDGYTF.

The rearrangement links TRBV5-1 to TRBJ1-6; 10 bases align to TRBD1. CDR3 length: 16 residues. The J segment lost 10 bases and the V segment lost 3 bases, leaving 10 bases of the junction unmatched. CDR1 is SGHRS, CDR2 YFSETQ, per germline. The DNA for the CDR3 is TGCGCCAGCAGCTCGTCGGGACAGGGGTTGGGGTCACCCCTCCACTTT. It encodes CASSSSGQGLGSPLHF.

The chain joins TRBV11-2 to TRBJ2-7, with TRBD1 matching over 11 bases. CDR3 size: 18 residues. The J segment lost 3 bases and the V segment lost 5 bases, leaving 15 bases of the junction unmatched. The germline V gene has CDR1 SGHAT and CDR2 FQNNGV. Here the CDR3 DNA reads TGTGCCAGCAGCCGAAACCGTGCGAGTGGGACAGGGGGCTACGAGCAGTACTTC. Its translation: CASSRNRASGTGGYEQYF.

The genes are TRBV4-2 and TRBJ1-2; D possibly corresponds to TRBD1 (5 bases). Trimming left V 0 bases short and J 7 bases short, with 18 bases between. This CDR3 has 16 amino acids. Germline V gene sequence: CDR1 LGHNA, CDR2 YNFKEQ. CDR3 DNA sequence: TGTGCCAGCAGCCAAGAATGGGACGGGAGAGTAAGTGGCTACACCTTC. Protein product: CASSQEWDGRVSGYTF.

The V gene is TRBV28, the J gene TRBJ1-1, with 7 bases fitting TRBD1. Trimming removed 6 bases from V and 11 bases from J; junction bases left unmatched: 9. The CDR3 covers 12 residues. Per germline, CDR1 MDHEN and CDR2 SYDVKM. This chain's CDR3 is CASRQPGGVAFF. DNA of the CDR3: TGTGCCAGCAGACAACCAGGGGGAGTGGCTTTCTTT.

The chain employs TRBV19 and TRBJ1-4; D might be TRBD1 (5 bases). The germline CDR1 and CDR2 sequences are LNHDA and SQIVND (reference sequence). V was clipped by 5 bases and J by 1 base, with 8 bases between them. This CDR3 has 14 amino acids. The CDR3 region is CASSVTVTNEKLFF. DNA of the CDR3: TGTGCCAGTAGTGTGACAGTAACTAATGAAAAACTGTTTTTT.

The CDR3: CASSSLTGGEQYF. The CDR3 DNA follows: TGTGCCAGCAGCTCATTGACAGGGGGAGAGCAGTACTTC. The rearrangement joins TRBV11-1 to TRBJ2-7; 9 nucleotides align to TRBD1. Germline CDR1 SGHAT, CDR2 FQDESV (reference sequence). The CDR3 is 13 amino acids. V shed 4 bases and J 7 bases; nucleotides not matched to a gene: 5. Complete variable domain (other parts from reference TRBV11-1 and TRBJ2-7): EAEVAQSPRYKITEKSQAVAFWCDPISGHATLYWYRQILGQGPELLVQFQDESVVDDSQLPKDRFSAERLKGVDSTLKIQPAELGDSAMYLCASSSLTGGEQYFGPGTRLTVT.

This rearrangement joins TRBV19 to TRBJ1-5, with 9 bases identical to TRBD1. The CDR3 sequence is 20 residues long. Trimming at V came to 1 base and at J to 1 base, leaving 14 bases not matched to a gene. The germline V gene encodes CDR1 LNHDA and CDR2 SQIVND (reference sequence). CDR3 DNA sequence: TGTGCCAGTAGTATAGTAGGGGACAGGGATTTTTGGGTCAGCAATCAGCCCCAGCATTTT. Amino acids: CASSIVGDRDFWVSNQPQHF.

As DNA, the CDR3 is TGTGCCAGCAGCCCACAGGGGGGGACTAATGAAAAACTGTTTTTT. Amino acids: CASSPQGGTNEKLFF. The J gene is TRBJ1-4, the V gene TRBV28, with TRBD1 matching over 8 bases. Per the germline V gene, CDR1 is MDHEN and CDR2 is SYDVKM. The CDR3 runs 15 residues. Trimming removed 6 bases from V and 2 bases from J; junction bases left unmatched: 5.

The chain uses TRBV5-4 and TRBJ1-1; TRBD1 agrees at 7 bases. The length of the CDR3 is 13 residues. V lost 5 bases and J lost 1; bases outside the gene matches: 2. From germline, CDR1 is SGHNT and CDR2 YYREEE (reference sequence). The CDR3 coding sequence is TGTGCCAGCAGGAGGACAGGGAACACTGAAGCTTTCTTT. Its translation: CASRRTGNTEAFF.

The V call is TRBV28, the J call TRBJ2-7, with D possibly being TRBD1 (5 bases). CDR3 length equals 15 residues. Germline lookup yields CDR1 MDHEN and CDR2 SYDVKM. V was cut by 5 bases and J by 2 bases, with 16 bases left in between. The CDR3 DNA sequence: TGTGCCAGCAGTCTCCGTGGCAGGGAAACCTACGAGCAGTACGTC. It yields the protein CASSLRGRETYEQYV.

V is TRBV7-2 and J is TRBJ2-7, with TRBD1 matching over 9 bases. Trimming at V came to 5 bases and at J to 2 bases, leaving 10 bases not matched to a gene. The germline V gene encodes CDR1 SGHTA and CDR2 FQGNSA. The CDR3 is made up of 16 amino acids. The CDR3 coding sequence is TGTGCCAGCAGCCCCGCGGTCGGGACAGGGACCTACGAGCAGTACGTC. It codes for CASSPAVGTGTYEQYV.

This clone was seen just once. The chain carries TRBV7-2 and TRBJ1-3; the D is unclear. The CDR3 covers 18 residues. The V end was cut by 5 bases, the J end by 4 bases, with 24 bases between. Germline-derived CDR1 and CDR2 are SGHTA and FQGNSA. For the CDR3, the DNA is TGTGCCAGCAGCCCCCGGGTCAGACCCTGGGAGTCCGGAAACACCATATATTTT. Amino acid sequence: CASSPRVRPWESGNTIYF.

The rearrangement uses TRBV18 and TRBJ2-3; 7 bases map to TRBD1. This CDR3 is 15 amino acids long. V was pared by 2 bases and J by 2 bases, with 4 bases of the junction left unmatched. CDR1 and CDR2 from the germline V gene are KGHSH and LQKENI. In DNA, the CDR3 is TGTGCCAGCTCACCAGGACAGGCAAACACAGATACGCAGTATTTT. Protein product: CASSPGQANTDTQYF.

This clone was detected a few times. The chain carries TRBV19 and TRBJ2-6, with D perhaps TRBD1 (6 bases). The V and J ends lost 8 bases and 2 bases respectively, with 16 bases between them. The germline gives CDR1 LNHDA, CDR2 SQIVND (reference sequence). This CDR3 is 16 amino acids long. CDR3 residues: CASEPQGSPGANVLTF. In DNA, the CDR3 is TGTGCCAGTGAACCACAGGGTTCCCCTGGGGCCAACGTCCTGACTTTC.

This sequence joins TRBV9 and TRBJ2-3; 11 bases are a match to TRBD1. The CDR3 runs 18 residues. Germline assignment: CDR1 SGDLS and CDR2 YYNGEE. With V trimmed by 4 bases and J by 3 bases, 13 bases remained unmatched. The CDR3 here is CASSPKGQGALRTDTQYF. The DNA of the CDR3 is TGTGCCAGCAGCCCTAAAGGACAGGGGGCCTTGCGGACAGATACGCAGTATTTT.

The rearrangement joins TRBV9 to TRBJ2-1; 10 positions match TRBD1. CDR1 and CDR2 (germline): SGDLS, YYNGEE. This CDR3 has 16 amino acids. J was trimmed by 4 bases and V by 1 base; bases with no gene match: 5. The chain's CDR3 is CASSVRGDRGYNEQFF. CDR3 DNA sequence: TGTGCCAGCAGCGTAAGGGGGGACAGGGGATACAATGAGCAGTTCTTC.

V usage is TRBV27 and J usage is TRBJ2-2; no clear D. The germline CDR1 and CDR2 sequences are MNHEY and SMNVEV (reference sequence). Trimming stripped 5 bases from V and 4 bases from J, with 8 bases between. The CDR3 totals 13 residues. This chain's CDR3 is CASSPSGTGELFF. The CDR3 DNA sequence: TGTGCCAGCAGTCCCTCGGGCACCGGGGAGCTGTTTTTT.